The rows below give T cell receptor beta chains drawn from one sample of a study of blood T cell repertoires in COVID-19. Assay used: immunoSEQ multiplex PCR; TCRdb lists only in-frame clones, some missing. The data show about 210,000 clones, approximately 82% seen once. Specimen: peripheral blood. The receptors were gathered from a woman aged 40 to 49 with acute or convalescent COVID-19. Both conserved end residues are part of each CDR3. A D gene is named only where the DNA matches it firmly. Rows give clone size only sometimes, using once, few, many, or a class for an expanded clone.

CDR3 protein,CDR3 DNA,clone size,J gene,D gene,V gene
CASSQDQVVETQYF,TGCGCCAGCAGCCAAGATCAGGTTGTAGAGACCCAGTACTTC,many,TRBJ2-5,NA,TRBV4-1
CASSQGAGQFF,TGTGCCAGCTCACAGGGGGCAGGGCAGTTCTTC,NA,TRBJ2-1,TRBD1,TRBV6-5
CASSLYRGGPYEQYF,TGTGCCAGCAGTTTATACAGGGGAGGTCCCTACGAGCAGTACTTC,many,TRBJ2-7,NA,TRBV2
CASSPGQATDTQYF,TGTGCCAGTAGTCCGGGACAGGCCACAGATACGCAGTATTTT,many,TRBJ2-3,TRBD1,TRBV19
CASRGANTEAFF,TGTGCCAGCAGAGGAGCGAACACTGAAGCTTTCTTT,few,TRBJ1-1,NA,TRBV2
CASSVEEYGYTF,TGTGCCAGCAGCGTAGAGGAGTATGGCTACACCTTC,NA,TRBJ1-2,NA,TRBV9
CASSLGGHQSSYEQYF,TGTGCCAGCAGCTTGGGTGGGCATCAGAGCTCCTACGAGCAGTACTTC,NA,TRBJ2-7,NA,TRBV5-4
CASSLAPWGGTNTEAFF,TGTGCCAGCTCTCTAGCCCCCTGGGGGGGAACGAACACTGAAGCTTTCTTT,NA,TRBJ1-1,NA,TRBV7-8
CASSWDSPNQPQHF,TGTGCCAGCAGTTGGGACAGCCCGAATCAGCCCCAGCATTTT,few,TRBJ1-5,TRBD1,TRBV27
CASSPPGGQVNYGYTF,TGTGCCAGCTCACCACCGGGGGGTCAAGTTAACTATGGCTACACCTTC,once,TRBJ1-2,NA,TRBV18
CASSPGNGRQFF,TGTGCCAGCAGCCCCGGGAACGGGCGGCAGTTCTTC,NA,TRBJ2-1,NA,TRBV7-7
CASSQDRVTEAFF,TGTGCCAGCAGCCAGGACAGGGTTACTGAAGCTTTCTTT,NA,TRBJ1-1,TRBD1,TRBV6-2/TRBV6-3
CASSLAPTMAYEQYF,TGTGCCAGCAGCTTGGCCCCGACTATGGCCTACGAGCAGTACTTC,NA,TRBJ2-7,NA,TRBV5-4
CASSLDSSYEQYF,TGTGCCAGCAGCCTGGACAGCTCCTACGAGCAGTACTTC,NA,TRBJ2-7,NA,TRBV14
CAWSLGGSDEKLFF,TGTGCCTGGAGTTTGGGGGGTTCTGATGAAAAACTGTTTTTT,NA,TRBJ1-4,NA,TRBV30
CASSLWAVSSYNEQFF,TGTGCCAGCAGCTTGTGGGCAGTCAGCTCCTACAATGAGCAGTTCTTC,NA,TRBJ2-1,NA,TRBV5-5
CASSLLTPYEQYF,TGTGCCAGCAGCTTACTAACCCCCTACGAGCAGTACTTC,NA,TRBJ2-7,NA,TRBV11-2
CASTASRTYNEQFF,TGCGCCAGCACCGCTAGCAGAACCTACAATGAGCAGTTCTTC,NA,TRBJ2-1,NA,TRBV10-2
CASSRYRGIGNQPQHF,TGTGCCAGCAGTAGATACAGGGGGATCGGCAATCAGCCCCAGCATTTT,NA,TRBJ1-5,TRBD1,TRBV27
CASSRRQGSGELFF,TGTGCCAGCAGCCGTCGACAGGGATCCGGGGAGCTGTTTTTT,NA,TRBJ2-2,TRBD1,TRBV3-1/TRBV3-2
CASSRETLPSGEQFF,TGCGCCAGCAGCCGTGAGACTCTTCCTAGTGGTGAGCAGTTCTTC,NA,TRBJ2-1,NA,TRBV4-1
CASSRDPSYEQYF,TGTGCCAGCAGCCGCGATCCATCCTACGAGCAGTACTTC,NA,TRBJ2-7,NA,TRBV7-2
CASRKKGASSTEAFF,TGTGCCAGCAGGAAAAAGGGGGCTTCGAGCACTGAAGCTTTCTTT,NA,TRBJ1-1,TRBD1,TRBV6-5
CASSRTGSGNTEAFF,TGCGCCAGCAGCCGGACAGGGTCAGGGAACACTGAAGCTTTCTTT,NA,TRBJ1-1,TRBD1,TRBV5-1
CASSLSGMRRGKFF,TGTGCCAGCAGCCTAAGTGGGATGAGGAGGGGAAAGTTCTTC,NA,TRBJ2-1,NA,TRBV5-6